This T cell receptor (beta chain) was identified in a study of blood T cell repertoires in COVID-19. Across the study: Sources were T cells, B-cell-depleted T cells, or PBMCs; the material itself was cDNA or gDNA.

In the source study's methods: Estimation of nucleated cell counts relied on the amplification of reference gene primers. Data came from immunoSEQ multiplex PCR; TCRdb stores just in-frame clones and leaves some out. The D gene and trimming were derived from the DNA, and the V and J assignments and clone size from that table. The table includes over 300,000 clones, roughly 86% detected once. This sequence originates from a woman between 50 and 59 years old with acute or convalescent COVID-19. Sequenced sample: peripheral blood.

The chain's CDR3 is CASSLVSYRDEQYF. The DNA of the CDR3 is TGTGCCAGCAGCTTAGTCAGCTACCGGGACGAGCAGTACTTC. The chain uses TRBV7-2 and TRBJ2-7; D call uncertain. The V and J ends lost 1 base and 5 bases respectively, with 12 bases between them. This CDR3 is built from 14 residues. Germline CDR1 reads SGHTA; CDR2 reads FQGNSA.